A single sample is the source of the 4 T cell receptor beta chains below, sequenced in a study of beta chain features in type 1 diabetes. Findings and limits, study-wide: All four CD4+ subsets from Type 1 diabetes patients carried moderately but significantly shorter TCRB CDR3s.

Expressed TCRB transcripts were sequenced after all isolated RNA was converted to cDNA. The assay was immunoSEQ multiplex PCR, and TCRdb's table has in-frame clones only and misses some. The sample includes about 700,000 clones, under 15% of them seen just once. Their recognized antigens are unknown. Material for sequencing was naive CD4+ T cells from blood. All receptors come from a man aged 18-30 years with type 1 diabetes.

The chain carries TRBV18 and TRBJ1-2, with D possibly matching TRBD1 (6 bases). CDR3 length: 14 residues. CDR1 and CDR2 (germline): KGHSH, LQKENI. V was cut by 2 bases and J by 4 bases, with 11 bases left in between. The CDR3 coding sequence is TGTGCCAGCTCACCAACGGACAGCCTCTATGGCTACACCTTC. Residues: CASSPTDSLYGYTF.

This chain uses TRBV10-3 with TRBJ1-1, with 7 bases identical to TRBD1. V shed 5 bases, J shed 6 bases, and the junction held 12 bases outside the gene matches. The CDR3 loop spans 15 amino acids. Germline V gives CDR1 ENHRY, CDR2 SYGVKD. The CDR3 loop reads CAISPRQGNGAEAFF. The CDR3 bases are TGTGCCATCAGTCCCCGACAGGGTAACGGCGCTGAAGCTTTCTTT.

This clone has more than one count but fewer than ten. This rearrangement joins TRBV6-5 to TRBJ2-5; the D gene is possibly TRBD2 (5 bases). The tail of the sequence fits TRBJ2-7 better, so the J call may be wrong. This CDR3 comprises 14 residues. Germline V gene sequence: CDR1 MNHEY, CDR2 SVGAGI. CDR3 loop: CASSRTGSSYEQYF. The CDR3 nucleotides are TGTGCCAGCAGCCGGACGGGGAGCTCCTACGAGCAGTACTTC.

The V gene is TRBV9, the J gene TRBJ2-5; a weak D match, TRBD2 (7 bases). V lost 4 bases and J 1 base, leaving 23 bases between the germline ends. The CDR3 runs 18 residues. Germline V gene sequence: CDR1 SGDLS, CDR2 YYNGEE. DNA for the CDR3: TGTGCCAGCAGCTATGGGGGCGGGGGCCGCCTGACCCAAGAGACCCAGTACTTC. The encoded protein is CASSYGGGGRLTQETQYF.